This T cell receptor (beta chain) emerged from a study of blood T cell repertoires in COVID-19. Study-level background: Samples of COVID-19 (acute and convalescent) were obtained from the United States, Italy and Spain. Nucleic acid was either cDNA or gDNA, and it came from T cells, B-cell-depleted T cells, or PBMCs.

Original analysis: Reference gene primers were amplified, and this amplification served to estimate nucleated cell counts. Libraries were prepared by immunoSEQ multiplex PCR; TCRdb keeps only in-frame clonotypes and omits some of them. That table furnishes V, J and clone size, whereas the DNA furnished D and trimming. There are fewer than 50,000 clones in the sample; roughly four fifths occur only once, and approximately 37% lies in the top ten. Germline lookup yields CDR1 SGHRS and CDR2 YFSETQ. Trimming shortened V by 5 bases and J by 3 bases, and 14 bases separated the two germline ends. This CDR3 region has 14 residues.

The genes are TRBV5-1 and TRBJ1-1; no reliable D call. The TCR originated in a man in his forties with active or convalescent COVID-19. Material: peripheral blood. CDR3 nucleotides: TGCGCCAGCAGGGTGGAGGGTGTGGACACTGAAGCTTTCTTT. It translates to CASRVEGVDTEAFF.